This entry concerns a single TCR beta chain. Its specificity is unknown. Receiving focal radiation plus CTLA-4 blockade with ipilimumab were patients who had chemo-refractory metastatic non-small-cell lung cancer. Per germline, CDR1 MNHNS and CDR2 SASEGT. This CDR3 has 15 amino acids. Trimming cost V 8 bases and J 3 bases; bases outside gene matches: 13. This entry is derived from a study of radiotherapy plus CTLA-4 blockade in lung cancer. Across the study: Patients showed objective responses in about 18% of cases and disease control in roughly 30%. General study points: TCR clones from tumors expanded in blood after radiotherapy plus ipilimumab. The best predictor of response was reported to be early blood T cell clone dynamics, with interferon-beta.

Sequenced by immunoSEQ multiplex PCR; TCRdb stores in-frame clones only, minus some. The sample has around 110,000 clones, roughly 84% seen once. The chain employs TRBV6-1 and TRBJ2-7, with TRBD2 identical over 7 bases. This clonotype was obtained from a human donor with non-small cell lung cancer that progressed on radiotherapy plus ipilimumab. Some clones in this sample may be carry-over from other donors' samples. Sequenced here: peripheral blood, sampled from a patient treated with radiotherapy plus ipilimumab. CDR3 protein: CASLVGGGGFYEQYF. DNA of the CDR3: TGTGCCAGCCTGGTTGGCGGGGGAGGTTTCTACGAGCAGTACTTC.